This T cell receptor beta chain was obtained from a study of early T cells in non-severe SARS-CoV-2 infection. With regard to this clonotype: Its target is unknown. A clone one base away is much larger, so this may be a read error. As the CDR3 is not closed by the conserved phenylalanine or tryptophan, this likely results from a read error.

The V end was cut by 0 bases, the J end by 0 bases, with 14 bases between. The CDR3 consists of 17 residues. The germline CDR1 and CDR2 sequences are SGDLS and YYNGEE. The TCR library protocol attached unique molecular identifiers to the individual cDNA molecules. TCRdb re-derived calls from the 5' RACE reads in MiXCR, one entry per CDR3 protein. This table holds 90,000 to 130,000 distinct CDR3 sequences, over 9.5% found once. General study points: Matching results from VDJdb favored anti-spike CD8 responses, leaving private and CD4 specificities undetected.

This clonotype was sampled from an adult who was a healthcare worker with PCR-confirmed SARS-CoV-2 infection or an uninfected control (not recorded which). J is TRBJ2-3 and V is TRBV9; D unresolved. The material sequenced was whole blood, taken at baseline. The CDR3 DNA reads as TGTGCCAGCAGCGTAGCTTGGGCAGCCACTAGCACAGATACGCAGTATCTT. It is translated as CASSVAWAATSTDTQYL.